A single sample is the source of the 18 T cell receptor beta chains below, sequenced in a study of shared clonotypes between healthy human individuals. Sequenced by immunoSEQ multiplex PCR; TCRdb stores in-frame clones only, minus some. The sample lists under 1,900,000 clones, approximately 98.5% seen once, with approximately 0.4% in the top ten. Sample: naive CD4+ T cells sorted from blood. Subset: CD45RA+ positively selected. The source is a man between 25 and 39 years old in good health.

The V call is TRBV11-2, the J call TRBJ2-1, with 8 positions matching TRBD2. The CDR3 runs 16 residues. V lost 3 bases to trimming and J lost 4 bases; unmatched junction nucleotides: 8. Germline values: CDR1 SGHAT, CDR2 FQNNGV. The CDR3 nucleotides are TGTGCCAGCAGCTTGTTAATAGCGGGGAGGTACAATGAGCAGTTCTTC. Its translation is CASSLLIAGRYNEQFF.

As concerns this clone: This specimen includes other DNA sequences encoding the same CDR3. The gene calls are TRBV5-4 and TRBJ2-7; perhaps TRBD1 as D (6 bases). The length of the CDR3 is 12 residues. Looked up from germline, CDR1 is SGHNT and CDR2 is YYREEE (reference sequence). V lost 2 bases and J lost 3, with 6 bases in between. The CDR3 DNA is TGTGCCAGCAGCTTCAGGGGCTACGAGCAGTACTTC. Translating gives CASSFRGYEQYF.

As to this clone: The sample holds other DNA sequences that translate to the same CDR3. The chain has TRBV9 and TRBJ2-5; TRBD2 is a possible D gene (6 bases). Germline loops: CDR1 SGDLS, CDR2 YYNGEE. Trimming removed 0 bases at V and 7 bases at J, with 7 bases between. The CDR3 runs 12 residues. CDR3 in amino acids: CASSVEGGTQYF. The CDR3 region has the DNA TGTGCCAGCAGCGTAGAGGGAGGGACCCAGTACTTC.

The CDR3 here is CASSQGGTSGRMQYF. The DNA for the CDR3 is TGTGCCAGCAGTCAGGGTGGGACTAGCGGGAGGATGCAGTACTTC. The V call is TRBV6-1, the J call TRBJ2-7; 15 nucleotides agree with TRBD2. The CDR3 runs 15 residues. Trimming at V came to 5 bases and at J to 9 bases, leaving 8 bases not matched to a gene. CDR1 is MNHNS and CDR2 is SASEGT in the germline V gene.

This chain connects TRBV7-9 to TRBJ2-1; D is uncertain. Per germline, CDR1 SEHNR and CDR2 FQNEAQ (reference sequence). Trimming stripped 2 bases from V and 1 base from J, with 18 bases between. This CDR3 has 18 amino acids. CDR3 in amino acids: CASSLRLGSGGSYNEQFF. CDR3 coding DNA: TGTGCCAGCAGCTTAAGGCTGGGCAGTGGTGGTTCCTACAATGAGCAGTTCTTC.

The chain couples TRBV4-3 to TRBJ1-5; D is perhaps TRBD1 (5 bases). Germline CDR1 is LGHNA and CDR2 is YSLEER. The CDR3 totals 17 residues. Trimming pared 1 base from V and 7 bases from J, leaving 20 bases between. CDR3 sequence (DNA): TGCGCCAGCAGCCAAGGGGCGGCAGGGTGGCCATCGCAGCCCCAGCATTTT. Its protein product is CASSQGAAGWPSQPQHF.

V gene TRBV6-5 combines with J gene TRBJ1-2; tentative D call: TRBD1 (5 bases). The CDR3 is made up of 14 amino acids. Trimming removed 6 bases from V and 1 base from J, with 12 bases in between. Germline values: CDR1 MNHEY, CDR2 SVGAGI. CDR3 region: CASSRAGVNYGYTF. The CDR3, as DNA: TGTGCCAGCAGCCGGGCGGGGGTTAACTATGGCTACACCTTC.

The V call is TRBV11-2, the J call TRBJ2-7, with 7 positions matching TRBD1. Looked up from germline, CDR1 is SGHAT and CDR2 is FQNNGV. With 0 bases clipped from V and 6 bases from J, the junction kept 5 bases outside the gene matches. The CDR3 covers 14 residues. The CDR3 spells CASSLDWSGGEQYF. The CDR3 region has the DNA TGTGCCAGCAGCTTAGATTGGTCAGGGGGCGAGCAGTACTTC.

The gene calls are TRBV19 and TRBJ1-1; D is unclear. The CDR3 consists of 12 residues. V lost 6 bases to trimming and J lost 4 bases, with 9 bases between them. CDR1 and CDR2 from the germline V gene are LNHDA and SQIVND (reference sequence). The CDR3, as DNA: TGTGCCAGTAGACGGGCGGGCACTGAAGCTTTCTTT. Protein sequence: CASRRAGTEAFF.

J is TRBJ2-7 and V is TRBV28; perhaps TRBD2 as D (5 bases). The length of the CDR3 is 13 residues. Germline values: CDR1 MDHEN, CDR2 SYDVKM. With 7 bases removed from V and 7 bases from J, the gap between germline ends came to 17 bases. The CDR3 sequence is CASKSGAVVEQYF. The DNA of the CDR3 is TGTGCCAGCAAAAGCGGTGCCGTAGTGGAGCAGTACTTC.

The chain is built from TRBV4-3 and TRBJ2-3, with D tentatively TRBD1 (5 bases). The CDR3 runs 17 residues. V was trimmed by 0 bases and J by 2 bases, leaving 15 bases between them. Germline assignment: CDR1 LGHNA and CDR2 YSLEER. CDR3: CASSQEPAGRDTDTQYF. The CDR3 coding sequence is TGCGCCAGCAGCCAAGAGCCGGCAGGGCGAGACACAGATACGCAGTATTTT.

DNA of the CDR3: TGTGCCAGCAGTCTCATGACAGGGGGTTCTACCTACGAGCAGTACTTC. Protein sequence: CASSLMTGGSTYEQYF. The chain employs TRBV28 and TRBJ2-7; 9 nucleotides agree with TRBD1. This CDR3 is 16 amino acids long. J lost 2 bases, V lost 5 bases, and 10 bases had no gene match. Looked up from germline, CDR1 is MDHEN and CDR2 is SYDVKM.

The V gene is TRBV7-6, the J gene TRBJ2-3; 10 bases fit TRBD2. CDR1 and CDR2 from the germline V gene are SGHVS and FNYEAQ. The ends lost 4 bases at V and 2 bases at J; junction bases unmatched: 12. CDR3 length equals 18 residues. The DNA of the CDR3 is TGTGCCAGCAGCTCATACTCTCGTACTAGCGGGAACACAGATACGCAGTATTTT. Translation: CASSSYSRTSGNTDTQYF.

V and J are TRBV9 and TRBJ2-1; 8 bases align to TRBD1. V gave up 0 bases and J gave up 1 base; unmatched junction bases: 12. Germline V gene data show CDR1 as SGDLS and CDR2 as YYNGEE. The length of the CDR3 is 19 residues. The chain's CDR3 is CASSVELPGTGGSYNEQFF. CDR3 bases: TGTGCCAGCAGCGTAGAGCTCCCTGGGACAGGTGGGTCCTACAATGAGCAGTTCTTC.

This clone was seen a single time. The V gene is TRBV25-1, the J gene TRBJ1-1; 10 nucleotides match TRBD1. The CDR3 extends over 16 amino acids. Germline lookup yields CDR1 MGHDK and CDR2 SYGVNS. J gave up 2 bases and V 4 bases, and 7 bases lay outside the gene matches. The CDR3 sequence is CASSGPGQGVNTEAFF. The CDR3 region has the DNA TGTGCCAGCAGTGGCCCCGGACAGGGGGTTAACACTGAAGCTTTCTTT.

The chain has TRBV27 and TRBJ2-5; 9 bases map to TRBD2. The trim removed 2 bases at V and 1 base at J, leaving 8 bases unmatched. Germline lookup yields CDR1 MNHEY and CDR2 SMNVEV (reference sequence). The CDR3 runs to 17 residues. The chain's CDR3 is CASSLMGGLAGQETQYF. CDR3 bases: TGTGCCAGCAGTTTAATGGGGGGACTAGCTGGCCAAGAGACCCAGTACTTC.

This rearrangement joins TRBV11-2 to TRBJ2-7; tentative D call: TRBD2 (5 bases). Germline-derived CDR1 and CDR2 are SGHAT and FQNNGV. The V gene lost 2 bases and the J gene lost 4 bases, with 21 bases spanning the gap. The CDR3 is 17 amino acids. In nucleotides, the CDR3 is TGTGCCAGCAGCTTAACGGAGGACCCCCTCCACGAATACGAGCAGTACTTC. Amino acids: CASSLTEDPLHEYEQYF.

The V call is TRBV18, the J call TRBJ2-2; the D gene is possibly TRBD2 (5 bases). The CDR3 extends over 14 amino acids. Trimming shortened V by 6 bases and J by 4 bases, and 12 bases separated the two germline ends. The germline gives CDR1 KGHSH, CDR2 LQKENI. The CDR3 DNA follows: TGTGCCAGCTCGCGAGACGAGGGCACCGGGGAGCTGTTTTTT. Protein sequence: CASSRDEGTGELFF.